A selection of T cell receptor beta chains follows, all from one sample in a study of cytomegalovirus exposure and HLA in healthy donors. Sequencing was performed with immunoSEQ multiplex PCR; in TCRdb, only in-frame clones are kept and a portion is missing. The sample carries about 150,000 clones, about 80% recorded once. The sequenced sample consisted of PBMCs. These receptors originate from a woman aged 40 to 50 in good health and CMV-seronegative. Each CDR3 is given with its conserved first and last residue. The D gene is left open where the match is weak. Only part of the rows carry a size: once, few, many, or a class if the clone is expanded.

d_gene: -
v_gene: TRBV6-1
abundance: -
j_gene: TRBJ1-1
CDR3nt: TGTGCCAGCCAACAGGGTCGTACTGAAGCTTTCTTT
CDR3aa: CASQQGRTEAFF

d_gene: TRBD1
v_gene: TRBV28
abundance: -
j_gene: TRBJ1-3
CDR3nt: TGTGCCAGCAGTTCTGAGGGGGCGCCAGGAAACACCATATATTTT
CDR3aa: CASSSEGAPGNTIYF

d_gene: -
v_gene: TRBV10-3
abundance: -
j_gene: TRBJ2-3
CDR3nt: TGTGCCACCCAATCCACAGATACGCAGTATTTT
CDR3aa: CATQSTDTQYF

d_gene: -
v_gene: TRBV5-1
abundance: -
j_gene: TRBJ2-1
CDR3nt: TGCGCCAGCAGCTTGGTGCCAGGGAACAATGAGCAGTTCTTC
CDR3aa: CASSLVPGNNEQFF

d_gene: -
v_gene: TRBV5-1
abundance: -
j_gene: TRBJ2-3
CDR3nt: TGCGCCAGCAGTTCCCCAACCGTGGGCGGGGTAGGCACAGATACGCAGTATTTT
CDR3aa: CASSSPTVGGVGTDTQYF

d_gene: TRBD1
v_gene: TRBV28
abundance: -
j_gene: TRBJ1-4
CDR3nt: TGTGCCAGCAGTTTTGGAATATGGCAGGGGGCAATGCGGGCCCAGAATGAAAAACTGTTTTTT
CDR3aa: CASSFGIWQGAMRAQNEKLFF

d_gene: TRBD2
v_gene: TRBV5-1
abundance: -
j_gene: TRBJ2-3
CDR3nt: TGCGCCAGCAGCGAAGACGGATCGCGGGAGGGCACAGATACGCAGTATTTT
CDR3aa: CASSEDGSREGTDTQYF

d_gene: -
v_gene: TRBV10-2
abundance: -
j_gene: TRBJ2-2
CDR3nt: TGCGCCAGCAGTGAGACAGACGACACCGGGGAGCTGTTTTTT
CDR3aa: CASSETDDTGELFF

d_gene: -
v_gene: TRBV20-1
abundance: -
j_gene: TRBJ2-1
CDR3nt: TGCAGTGCTAGTCCCTCCAATGAGCAGTTCTTC
CDR3aa: CSASPSNEQFF

d_gene: -
v_gene: TRBV7-9
abundance: -
j_gene: TRBJ1-1
CDR3nt: TGTGCCAGCAGCTTAGGGACGGGGATAGCTTTCTTT
CDR3aa: CASSLGTGIAFF

d_gene: -
v_gene: TRBV30
abundance: few
j_gene: TRBJ1-1
CDR3nt: TGTGCCTGGAGTGAATTTGCGAGAGAGACTGAAGCTTTCTTT
CDR3aa: CAWSEFARETEAFF

d_gene: TRBD1
v_gene: TRBV4-1
abundance: -
j_gene: TRBJ1-5
CDR3nt: TGCGCCAGCAGCCCACGGGACAGGGTGGATCAGCCCCAGCATTTT
CDR3aa: CASSPRDRVDQPQHF

d_gene: TRBD1
v_gene: TRBV27
abundance: -
j_gene: TRBJ1-5
CDR3nt: TGTGCCAGCGGGATGGGACAGGGCGGAGATCAGCCCCAGCATTTT
CDR3aa: CASGMGQGGDQPQHF

d_gene: -
v_gene: TRBV5-4
abundance: few
j_gene: TRBJ2-6
CDR3nt: TGTGCCAGCAGCTTGCCCGGACTTGCCTCTAGGGATTCTGGGGCCAACGTCCTGACTTTC
CDR3aa: CASSLPGLASRDSGANVLTF

d_gene: -
v_gene: TRBV4-2
abundance: -
j_gene: TRBJ2-2
CDR3nt: TGTGCCAGCAGCCAAGATTGGCCGGACTGGGCCGGGGAGCTGTTTTTT
CDR3aa: CASSQDWPDWAGELFF

d_gene: -
v_gene: TRBV11-2
abundance: once
j_gene: TRBJ1-2
CDR3nt: TGTGCCAGCAGCCCCACCTGGGGGACTCTTTTCCCCCTAGGCTACACCTTC
CDR3aa: CASSPTWGTLFPLGYTF

d_gene: TRBD2
v_gene: TRBV29-1
abundance: -
j_gene: TRBJ2-1
CDR3nt: TGCAGCGTGGGACTAGCGACCAATGAGCAGTTCTTC
CDR3aa: CSVGLATNEQFF

d_gene: -
v_gene: TRBV27
abundance: -
j_gene: TRBJ2-2
CDR3nt: TGTGCCAGCAGACAGGGAAGGGCCGGGGAGCTGTTTTTT
CDR3aa: CASRQGRAGELFF

d_gene: -
v_gene: TRBV5-1
abundance: -
j_gene: TRBJ2-3
CDR3nt: TGCGCCAGCAGCTTGTCGGTAGCGGGCACAGATACGCAGTATTTT
CDR3aa: CASSLSVAGTDTQYF

d_gene: -
v_gene: TRBV7-9
abundance: -
j_gene: TRBJ2-7
CDR3nt: TGTGCCAGCAGCTATGGCGCGGTTTACGAGCAGTACTTC
CDR3aa: CASSYGAVYEQYF

d_gene: -
v_gene: TRBV5-1
abundance: -
j_gene: TRBJ2-5
CDR3nt: TGCGCCAGCAGCTTGGCGACAGAAGAGACCCAGTACTTC
CDR3aa: CASSLATEETQYF

d_gene: TRBD1
v_gene: TRBV7-9
abundance: -
j_gene: TRBJ2-2
CDR3nt: TGTGCCAGCAGAGAACCCCAGGGGGCGCATGTAAGCGGGGAGCTGTTTTTT
CDR3aa: CASREPQGAHVSGELFF

d_gene: TRBD1
v_gene: TRBV10-3
abundance: -
j_gene: TRBJ1-2
CDR3nt: TGTGCCATCAGTCCGGGACAGGGCCTTTTAAACTATGGCTACACCTTC
CDR3aa: CAISPGQGLLNYGYTF

d_gene: TRBD2
v_gene: TRBV5-1
abundance: -
j_gene: TRBJ2-3
CDR3nt: TGCGCCAGCAGCCGGGGGGAAAGCCCTAGCACAGATACGCAGTATTTT
CDR3aa: CASSRGESPSTDTQYF

d_gene: TRBD2
v_gene: TRBV14
abundance: -
j_gene: TRBJ2-7
CDR3nt: TGTGCCAGCAGCCTACGGCCCTTAGGACTAGCGGGGGAATACGAGCAGTACTTC
CDR3aa: CASSLRPLGLAGEYEQYF

d_gene: -
v_gene: TRBV6-6
abundance: -
j_gene: TRBJ1-5
CDR3nt: TGTGCCAGCAGTTACGCCGGACAGATCAATCAGCCCCAGCATTTT
CDR3aa: CASSYAGQINQPQHF

d_gene: TRBD1
v_gene: TRBV6-5
abundance: -
j_gene: TRBJ2-1
CDR3nt: TGTGCCAGCAGGCGAGGACAGGGGGCGGGTGAGCAGTTCTTC
CDR3aa: CASRRGQGAGEQFF

d_gene: -
v_gene: TRBV6-5
abundance: -
j_gene: TRBJ1-5
CDR3nt: TGTGCCAGCAGCCTCGAGCATCAGCCCCAGCATTTT
CDR3aa: CASSLEHQPQHF

d_gene: TRBD2
v_gene: TRBV7-7
abundance: once
j_gene: TRBJ2-1
CDR3nt: TGTGCTAGCAGCTTAGCTCCTAGCGGGAGTTCCTACAATGAGCAGTTCTTC
CDR3aa: CASSLAPSGSSYNEQFF

d_gene: -
v_gene: TRBV7-9
abundance: -
j_gene: TRBJ2-5
CDR3nt: TGTGCCAGCAGCTTAGATAAATTGCAAGAGACCCAGTACTTC
CDR3aa: CASSLDKLQETQYF

d_gene: TRBD2
v_gene: TRBV13
abundance: -
j_gene: TRBJ2-1
CDR3nt: TGTGCCAGCAGCTCCTCCGGGACTAGCGGCAATGAGCAGTTCTTC
CDR3aa: CASSSSGTSGNEQFF

d_gene: -
v_gene: TRBV19
abundance: -
j_gene: TRBJ1-5
CDR3nt: TGTGCCAGTAAAACAGGGCCTGGCAATCAGCCCCAGCATTTT
CDR3aa: CASKTGPGNQPQHF

d_gene: -
v_gene: TRBV5-4
abundance: -
j_gene: TRBJ2-2
CDR3nt: TGTGCCAGCAGCTTGGGGGCAGATGGGGAGCTGTTTTTT
CDR3aa: CASSLGADGELFF

d_gene: -
v_gene: TRBV18
abundance: -
j_gene: TRBJ1-1
CDR3nt: TGTGCCAGCTCACCACGGGCCCGGAACACTGAAGCTTTCTTT
CDR3aa: CASSPRARNTEAFF

d_gene: -
v_gene: TRBV5-5
abundance: -
j_gene: TRBJ2-3
CDR3nt: TGTGCCAGCAGGCTCGGACACATTCTGGATCGAGATACGCAGTATTTT
CDR3aa: CASRLGHILDRDTQYF

d_gene: -
v_gene: TRBV6-5
abundance: -
j_gene: TRBJ1-1
CDR3nt: TGTGCCAGCAGTTACTCTACACAGGCGAACACTGAAGCTTTCTTT
CDR3aa: CASSYSTQANTEAFF

d_gene: TRBD2
v_gene: TRBV7-2
abundance: few
j_gene: TRBJ2-7
CDR3nt: TGTGCCAGCAGCTTGGGCCACGGACTAGCGATGGAGCAGTACTTC
CDR3aa: CASSLGHGLAMEQYF

d_gene: TRBD1
v_gene: TRBV6-1
abundance: -
j_gene: TRBJ1-4
CDR3nt: TGTGCCAGCATGAAAGACAGGGAACAAGTTTTT
CDR3aa: CASMKDREQVF

d_gene: TRBD2
v_gene: TRBV4-2
abundance: -
j_gene: TRBJ2-3
CDR3nt: TGTGCCAGCAGCCAGGAGACTAGCAGAGCGCAGTATTTT
CDR3aa: CASSQETSRAQYF

d_gene: -
v_gene: TRBV6-5
abundance: -
j_gene: TRBJ1-1
CDR3nt: TGTGCCAGCAGTCCAAGAAGACTCACTGAAGCTTTCTTT
CDR3aa: CASSPRRLTEAFF

d_gene: TRBD2
v_gene: TRBV6-1
abundance: -
j_gene: TRBJ2-7
CDR3nt: TGTGCCAGCAGTGAACTACTTCCCCTAGCGGGGGGTTCCTACGAGCAGTACTTC
CDR3aa: CASSELLPLAGGSYEQYF

d_gene: -
v_gene: TRBV7-2
abundance: -
j_gene: TRBJ1-2
CDR3nt: TGTGCCAGCAGCTTCCGGGTCCCCCATGGCTACACCTTC
CDR3aa: CASSFRVPHGYTF

d_gene: -
v_gene: TRBV27
abundance: few
j_gene: TRBJ2-7
CDR3nt: TGTGCCAGCAGCCCTCAGGAAACCTCCTACGAGCAGTACTTC
CDR3aa: CASSPQETSYEQYF

d_gene: -
v_gene: TRBV27
abundance: -
j_gene: TRBJ1-5
CDR3nt: TGTGCCAGCACTAAAGAAAGGTCGGGACACCGATATAGCAATCAGCCCCAGCATTTT
CDR3aa: CASTKERSGHRYSNQPQHF

d_gene: -
v_gene: TRBV19
abundance: -
j_gene: TRBJ2-5
CDR3nt: TGTGCCAGTAGTATATATGGGGCCGGGGAGACCCAGTACTTC
CDR3aa: CASSIYGAGETQYF

d_gene: TRBD1
v_gene: TRBV13
abundance: -
j_gene: TRBJ2-7
CDR3nt: TGTGCCAGCAGCTTGACAGGGGGCTCGTACGAGCAGTACTTC
CDR3aa: CASSLTGGSYEQYF

d_gene: TRBD1
v_gene: TRBV6-5
abundance: -
j_gene: TRBJ1-2
CDR3nt: TGTGCCAGCAGGGCCACAGGGGGCCGGTATGGCTACACCTTC
CDR3aa: CASRATGGRYGYTF

d_gene: -
v_gene: TRBV6-5
abundance: -
j_gene: TRBJ1-1
CDR3nt: TGTGCCAGCAGTTACTTGACTAGGGTTACTGAAGCTTTCTTT
CDR3aa: CASSYLTRVTEAFF

d_gene: -
v_gene: TRBV9
abundance: -
j_gene: TRBJ2-4
CDR3nt: TGTGCCAGCAGTCCTCCTGACAGGGAGGTAGGCATTCAGTACTTC
CDR3aa: CASSPPDREVGIQYF

d_gene: -
v_gene: TRBV18
abundance: -
j_gene: TRBJ1-1
CDR3nt: TGTGCCAGCTCACCCCAACAGGGTGATCGGTATAACACTGAAGCTTTCTTT
CDR3aa: CASSPQQGDRYNTEAFF

d_gene: -
v_gene: TRBV27
abundance: -
j_gene: TRBJ1-6
CDR3nt: TGTGCCAGCAGCCTGGGAGGGTTAAGTTCACCCCTCCACTTT
CDR3aa: CASSLGGLSSPLHF

d_gene: -
v_gene: TRBV5-1
abundance: -
j_gene: TRBJ1-4
CDR3nt: TGCGCCAGCAGCTTGGGAGACTATAATGAAAAACTGTTTTTT
CDR3aa: CASSLGDYNEKLFF

d_gene: TRBD1
v_gene: TRBV6-1
abundance: -
j_gene: TRBJ1-3
CDR3nt: TGTGCCAGCAGTGAAAAAGAAGGGGGCGAAGGAGGAAACACCATATATTTT
CDR3aa: CASSEKEGGEGGNTIYF

d_gene: -
v_gene: TRBV19
abundance: -
j_gene: TRBJ1-4
CDR3nt: TGTGCCACGGCCAAACAGGTGACAAATGAAAAACTGTTTTTT
CDR3aa: CATAKQVTNEKLFF

d_gene: -
v_gene: TRBV5-1
abundance: -
j_gene: TRBJ2-2
CDR3nt: TGCGCCAGCAGCCCCGCGGGCATGACCGGGGAGCTGTTTTTT
CDR3aa: CASSPAGMTGELFF